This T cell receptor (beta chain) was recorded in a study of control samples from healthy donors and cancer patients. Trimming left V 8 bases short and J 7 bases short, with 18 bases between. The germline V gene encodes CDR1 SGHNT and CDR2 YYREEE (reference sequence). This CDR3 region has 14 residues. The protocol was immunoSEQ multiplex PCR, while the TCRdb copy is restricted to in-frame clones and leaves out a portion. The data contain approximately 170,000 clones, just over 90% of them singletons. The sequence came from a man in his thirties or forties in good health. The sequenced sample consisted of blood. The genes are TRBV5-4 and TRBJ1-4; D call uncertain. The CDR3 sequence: CARDFEPSIEKLFF. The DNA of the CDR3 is TGTGCCAGAGATTTTGAGCCTAGTATTGAAAAACTGTTTTTT.